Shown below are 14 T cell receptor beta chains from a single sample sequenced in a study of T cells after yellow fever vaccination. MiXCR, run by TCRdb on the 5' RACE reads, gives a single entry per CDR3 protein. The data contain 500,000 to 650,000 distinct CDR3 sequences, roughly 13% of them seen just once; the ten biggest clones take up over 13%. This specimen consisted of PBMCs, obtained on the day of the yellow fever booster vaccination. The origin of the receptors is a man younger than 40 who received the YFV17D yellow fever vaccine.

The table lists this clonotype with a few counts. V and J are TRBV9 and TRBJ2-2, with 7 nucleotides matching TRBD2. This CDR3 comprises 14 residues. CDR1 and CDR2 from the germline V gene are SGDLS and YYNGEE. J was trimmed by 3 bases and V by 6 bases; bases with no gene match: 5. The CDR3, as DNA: TGTGCCAGCAAGGCGGGGGTGGACACCGGGGAGCTGTTTTTT. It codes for CASKAGVDTGELFF. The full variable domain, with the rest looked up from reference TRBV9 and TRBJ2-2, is DSGVTQTPKHLITATGQRVTLRCSPRSGDLSVYWYQQSLDQGLQFLIQYYNGEERAKGNILERFSAQQFPDLHSELNLSSLELGDSALYFCASKAGVDTGELFFGEGSRLTVL.

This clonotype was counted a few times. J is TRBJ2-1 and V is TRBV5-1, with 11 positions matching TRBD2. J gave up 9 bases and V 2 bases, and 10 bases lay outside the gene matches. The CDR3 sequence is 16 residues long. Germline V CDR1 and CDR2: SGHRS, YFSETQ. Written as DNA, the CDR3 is TGCGCCAGCAGCTTATTCCTAGCGGGAGGTGGGGGTGAGCAGTTCTTC. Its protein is CASSLFLAGGGGEQFF.

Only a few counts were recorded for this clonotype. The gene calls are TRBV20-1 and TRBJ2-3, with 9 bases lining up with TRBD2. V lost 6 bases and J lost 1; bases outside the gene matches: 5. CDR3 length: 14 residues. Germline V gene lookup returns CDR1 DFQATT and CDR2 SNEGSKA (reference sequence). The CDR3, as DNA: TGCAGTGCCAGACTAGCGGCTGGCACAGATACGCAGTATTTT. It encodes CSARLAAGTDTQYF.

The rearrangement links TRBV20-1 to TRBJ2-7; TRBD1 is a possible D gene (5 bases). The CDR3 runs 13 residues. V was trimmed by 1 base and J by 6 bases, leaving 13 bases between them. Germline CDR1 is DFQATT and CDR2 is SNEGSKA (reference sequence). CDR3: CSARGVVGPEQYF. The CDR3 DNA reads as TGCAGTGCTAGAGGCGTTGTGGGGCCCGAGCAGTACTTC.

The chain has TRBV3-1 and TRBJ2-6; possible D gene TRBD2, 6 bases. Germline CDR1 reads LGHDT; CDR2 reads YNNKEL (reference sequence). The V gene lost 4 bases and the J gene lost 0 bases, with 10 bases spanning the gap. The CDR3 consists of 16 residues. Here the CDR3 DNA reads TGTGCCAGCAGCCCGGGACTTTTCTCTGGGGCCAACGTCCTGACTTTC. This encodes CASSPGLFSGANVLTF. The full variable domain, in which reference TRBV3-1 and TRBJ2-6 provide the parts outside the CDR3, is DTAVSQTPKYLVTQMGNDKSIKCEQNLGHDTMYWYKQDSKKFLKIMFSYNNKELIINETVPNRFSPKSPDKAHLNLHINSLELGDSAVYFCASSPGLFSGANVLTFGAGSRLTVL.

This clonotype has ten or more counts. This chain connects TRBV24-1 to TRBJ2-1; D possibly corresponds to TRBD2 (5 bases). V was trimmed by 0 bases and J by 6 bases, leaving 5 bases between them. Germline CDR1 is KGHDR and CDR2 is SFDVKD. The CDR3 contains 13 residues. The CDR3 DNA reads TGTGCCACCAGTGATTTGGAGGGCAATGAGCAGTTCTTC. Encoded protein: CATSDLEGNEQFF.

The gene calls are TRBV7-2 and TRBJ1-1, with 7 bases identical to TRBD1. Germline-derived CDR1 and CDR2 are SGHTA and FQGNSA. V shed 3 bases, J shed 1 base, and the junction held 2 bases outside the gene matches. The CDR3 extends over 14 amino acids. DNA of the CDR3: TGTGCCAGCAGCTTCAGGGGGGAGAACACTGAAGCTTTCTTT. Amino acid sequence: CASSFRGENTEAFF.

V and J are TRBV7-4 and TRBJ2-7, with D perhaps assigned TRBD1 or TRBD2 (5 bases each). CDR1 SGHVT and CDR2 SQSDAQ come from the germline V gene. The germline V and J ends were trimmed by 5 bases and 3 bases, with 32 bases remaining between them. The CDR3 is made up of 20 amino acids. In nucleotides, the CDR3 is TGTGCCAGCAGCCTTTCGGGGCACCGATGGGTTCAAAACCCCAACTACGAGCAGTACTTC. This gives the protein CASSLSGHRWVQNPNYEQYF.

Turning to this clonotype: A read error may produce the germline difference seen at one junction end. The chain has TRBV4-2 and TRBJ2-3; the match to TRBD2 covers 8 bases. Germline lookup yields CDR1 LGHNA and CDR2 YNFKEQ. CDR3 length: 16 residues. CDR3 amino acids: CVSSQDLRTSKDTQYF. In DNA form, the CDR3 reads TGTGTCAGCAGCCAAGATTTGAGGACTAGCAAGGATACGCAGTATTTT.

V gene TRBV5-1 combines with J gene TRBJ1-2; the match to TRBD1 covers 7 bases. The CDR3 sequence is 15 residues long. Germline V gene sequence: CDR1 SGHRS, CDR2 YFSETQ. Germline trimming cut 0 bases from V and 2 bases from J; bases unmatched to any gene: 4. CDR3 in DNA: TGCGCCAGCAGCTTGGGACAGGGCCTAAACTATGGCTACACCTTC. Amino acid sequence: CASSLGQGLNYGYTF. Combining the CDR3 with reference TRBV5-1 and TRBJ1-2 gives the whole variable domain KAGVTQTPRYLIKTRGQQVTLSCSPISGHRSVSWYQQTPGQGLQFLFEYFSETQRNKGNFPGRFSGRQFSNSRSEMNVSTLELGDSALYLCASSLGQGLNYGYTFGSGTRLTVV.

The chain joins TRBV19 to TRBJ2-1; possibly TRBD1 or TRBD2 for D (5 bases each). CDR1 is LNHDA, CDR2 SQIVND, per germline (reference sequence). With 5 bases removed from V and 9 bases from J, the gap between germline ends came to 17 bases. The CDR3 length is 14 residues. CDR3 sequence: CASSPDGTLGEQFF. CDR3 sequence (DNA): TGTGCCAGTAGTCCGGACGGGACCCTCGGTGAGCAGTTCTTC.

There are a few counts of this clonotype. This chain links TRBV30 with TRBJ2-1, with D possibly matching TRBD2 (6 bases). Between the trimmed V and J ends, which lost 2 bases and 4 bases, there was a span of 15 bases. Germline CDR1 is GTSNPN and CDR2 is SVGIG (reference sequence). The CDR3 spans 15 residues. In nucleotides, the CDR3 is TGTGCCTGGAGTTCAGGAGGGACCCTATACAATGAGCAGTTCTTC. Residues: CAWSSGGTLYNEQFF.

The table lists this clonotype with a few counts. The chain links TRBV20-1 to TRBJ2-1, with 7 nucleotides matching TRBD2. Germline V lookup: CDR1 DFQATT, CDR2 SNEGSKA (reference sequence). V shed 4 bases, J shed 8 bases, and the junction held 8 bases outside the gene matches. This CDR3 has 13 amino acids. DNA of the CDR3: TGCAGTGCTAATCGGGGGGATTTCGATGAGCAGTTCTTC. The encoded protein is CSANRGDFDEQFF.

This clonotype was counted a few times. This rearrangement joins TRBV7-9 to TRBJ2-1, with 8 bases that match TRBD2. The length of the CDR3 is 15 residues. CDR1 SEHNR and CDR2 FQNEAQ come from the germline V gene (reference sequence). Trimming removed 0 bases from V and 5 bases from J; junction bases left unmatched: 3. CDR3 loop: CASSLAETSDNEQFF. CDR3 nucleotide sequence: TGTGCCAGCAGCTTAGCGGAGACTAGCGACAATGAGCAGTTCTTC.